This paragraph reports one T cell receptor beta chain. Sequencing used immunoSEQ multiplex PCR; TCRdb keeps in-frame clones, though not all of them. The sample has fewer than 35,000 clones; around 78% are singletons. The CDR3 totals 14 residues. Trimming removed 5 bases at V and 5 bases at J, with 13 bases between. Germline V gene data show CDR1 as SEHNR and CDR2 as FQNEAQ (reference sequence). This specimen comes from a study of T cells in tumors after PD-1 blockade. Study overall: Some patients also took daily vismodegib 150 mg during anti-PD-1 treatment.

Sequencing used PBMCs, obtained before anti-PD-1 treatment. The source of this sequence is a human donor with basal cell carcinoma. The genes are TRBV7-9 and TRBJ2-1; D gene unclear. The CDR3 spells CASSRSRADNEQFF. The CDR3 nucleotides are TGTGCCAGCAGCCGTTCTAGGGCCGACAATGAGCAGTTCTTC.